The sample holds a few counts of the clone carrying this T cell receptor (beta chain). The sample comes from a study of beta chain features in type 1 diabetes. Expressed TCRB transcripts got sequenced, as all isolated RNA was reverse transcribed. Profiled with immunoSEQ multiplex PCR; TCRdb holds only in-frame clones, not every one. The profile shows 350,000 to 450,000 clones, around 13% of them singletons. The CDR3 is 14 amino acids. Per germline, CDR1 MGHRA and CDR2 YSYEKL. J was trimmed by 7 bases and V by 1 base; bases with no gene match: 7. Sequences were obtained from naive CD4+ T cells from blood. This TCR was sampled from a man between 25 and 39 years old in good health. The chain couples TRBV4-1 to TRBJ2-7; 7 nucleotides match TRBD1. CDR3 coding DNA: TGCGCCAGCAGCCAAGGACAGGGTCTGGGAGAGCAGTACTTC. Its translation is CASSQGQGLGEQYF.